Presented here are 18 T cell receptor beta chains from one specimen sequenced in a study of identifying expanded T cells in peripheral blood. Clones were sequenced by immunoSEQ multiplex PCR, and TCRdb holds only the in-frame ones, with some missing. The sample includes around 100,000 clones, around nine tenths of them seen just once. The sample consisted of blood. The receptors here all came from a person aged 18 to 70 in good health.

The V and J genes are TRBV6-1 and TRBJ2-3, with D unresolved. This CDR3 is 11 amino acids long. Trimming took off 8 bases at V and 6 bases at J, with 9 bases between the two ends. CDR1 is MNHNS, CDR2 SASEGT, per germline. DNA for the CDR3: TGTGCCAGCCCGACCTGGGATACGCAGTATTTT. It translates to CASPTWDTQYF.

The genes are TRBV5-5 and TRBJ1-5; D gene ambiguous. Looked up from germline, CDR1 is SGHKS and CDR2 is YYEKEE (reference sequence). Trimming left V 0 bases short and J 7 bases short, with 8 bases between. The CDR3 totals 13 residues. As DNA, the CDR3 is TGTGCCAGCAGCTTGGCCTTCGGACAGCCCCAGCATTTT. This sequence encodes CASSLAFGQPQHF.

This chain connects TRBV7-2 to TRBJ2-3; a weak D match, TRBD2 (5 bases). Germline assignment: CDR1 SGHTA and CDR2 FQGNSA. CDR3 size: 16 residues. Deletions cut 2 bases from V and 5 bases from J, with 17 bases between. This CDR3 reads CASSLIGEGLGDTQYF. In DNA form, the CDR3 reads TGTGCCAGCAGCTTAATCGGTGAGGGTCTAGGAGATACGCAGTATTTT.

The rearrangement uses TRBV11-2 and TRBJ1-2; D remains ambiguous. V lost 1 base, J lost 4 bases, and 7 bases lay in between. Germline CDR1 and CDR2: SGHAT and FQNNGV. The length of the CDR3 is 13 residues. The chain's CDR3 is CASSLVSRYGYTF. The DNA for the CDR3 is TGTGCCAGCAGCTTAGTGAGCCGCTATGGCTACACCTTC.

The genes are TRBV5-1 and TRBJ1-6, with D possibly matching TRBD1 (5 bases). V dropped 5 bases and J dropped 6 bases, with 21 bases sitting between them. CDR3 size: 17 residues. CDR1 and CDR2 (germline): SGHRS, YFSETQ. CDR3 region: CASRPGNNGQLNSPLHF. CDR3 DNA: TGCGCCAGCAGGCCTGGAAATAATGGACAACTTAATTCACCCCTCCACTTT.

J is TRBJ1-5 and V is TRBV7-2; D gene ambiguous. V lost 1 base, J lost 6 bases, and 10 bases lay in between. The CDR3 runs to 14 residues. Germline V gene sequence: CDR1 SGHTA, CDR2 FQGNSA. The CDR3: CASSLGPGSQPQHF. For the CDR3, the DNA is TGTGCCAGCAGCTTAGGTCCGGGGTCTCAGCCCCAGCATTTT.

This clone was seen just once. The chain couples TRBV2 to TRBJ2-1; D not resolved. The CDR3 length is 12 residues. The germline CDR1 and CDR2 sequences are SNHLY and FYNNEI. V was pared by 5 bases and J by 14 bases, with 16 bases between. DNA of the CDR3: TGTGCCAGCAGTTTTGCCAAACCAACCAAGTTCTTC. Translating gives CASSFAKPTKFF.

This rearrangement joins TRBV30 to TRBJ1-3; D remains ambiguous. Germline loops: CDR1 GTSNPN, CDR2 SVGIG (reference sequence). Trimming stripped 5 bases from V and 0 bases from J, with 5 bases between. The CDR3 sequence is 12 residues long. The CDR3 region is CAWETSGNTIYF. The CDR3 bases are TGTGCCTGGGAAACCTCTGGAAACACCATATATTTT.

This sequence joins TRBV4-1 and TRBJ1-1, with no clear D. This CDR3 is built from 18 residues. Germline-derived CDR1 and CDR2 are MGHRA and YSYEKL. With 0 bases removed from V and 4 bases from J, the gap between germline ends came to 21 bases. CDR3 DNA sequence: TGCGCCAGCAGCCAAGATCGGCAGAGAGCCCGACCGGGCACTGAAGCTTTCTTT. Protein sequence: CASSQDRQRARPGTEAFF.

The chain is built from TRBV5-5 and TRBJ2-7, with D hard to call. This CDR3 has 12 residues. The germline gives CDR1 SGHKS, CDR2 YYEKEE (reference sequence). Trimming shortened V by 1 base and J by 7 bases, and 9 bases separated the two germline ends. The CDR3 sequence is CASSLPVGEQYF. CDR3 coding DNA: TGTGCCAGCAGCTTGCCGGTCGGAGAGCAGTACTTC.

The CDR3 region is CASSLNPGELFF. The CDR3 coding sequence is TGTGCCAGCAGCTTGAATCCCGGGGAGCTGTTTTTT. The chain links TRBV5-4 to TRBJ2-2, with D hard to call. Germline-derived CDR1 and CDR2 are SGHNT and YYREEE (reference sequence). This CDR3 is 12 amino acids long. Trimming took 1 base from V and 6 from J, leaving 4 bases between them.

The V and J genes are TRBV7-9 and TRBJ2-5; 8 nucleotides match TRBD1. CDR1 SEHNR and CDR2 FQNEAQ come from the germline V gene (reference sequence). The CDR3 runs to 16 residues. V dropped 5 bases and J dropped 1; count of bases not matched to a gene: 9. The CDR3 coding sequence is TGTGCCAGCAGCCCTCGGACAGGGAATACCCAAGAGACCCAGTACTTC. It encodes CASSPRTGNTQETQYF.

This clone was found a few times. The chain recombines TRBV15 with TRBJ2-4; D could derive from TRBD1 or TRBD2 (5 bases each). CDR1 is LNHNV and CDR2 is YYDKDF in the germline V gene (reference sequence). The germline V and J ends were trimmed by 0 bases and 8 bases, with 14 bases remaining between them. The CDR3 loop spans 15 amino acids. CDR3 in amino acids: CATSRDFASRDIQYF. The CDR3 bases are TGTGCCACCAGCAGAGATTTCGCTAGCAGGGACATTCAGTACTTC.

The chain is built from TRBV2 and TRBJ1-6, with D possibly matching TRBD1 (5 bases). This CDR3 contains 11 residues. The germline V and J ends were trimmed by 8 bases and 14 bases, with 13 bases remaining between them. Germline V CDR1 and CDR2: SNHLY, FYNNEI. CDR3 nucleotides: TGTGCCAGCGGGGCTCTTTATACCCTCCACTTT. Protein product: CASGALYTLHF.

This sequence joins TRBV28 and TRBJ1-5; D not resolved. This CDR3 spans 13 amino acids. V was pared by 1 base and J by 3 bases, with 4 bases between. Germline lookup yields CDR1 MDHEN and CDR2 SYDVKM. CDR3 DNA: TGTGCCAGCAGTTTATTAAACAATCAGCCCCAGCATTTT. It specifies CASSLLNNQPQHF. Full variable domain (missing parts from reference TRBV28 and TRBJ1-5): DVKVTQSSRYLVKRTGEKVFLECVQDMDHENMFWYRQDPGLGLRLIYFSYDVKMKEKGDIPEGYSVSREKKERFSLILESASTNQTSMYLCASSLLNNQPQHFGDGTRLSIL.

V usage is TRBV6-5 and J usage is TRBJ2-3; TRBD2 aligns across 8 bases. The CDR3 contains 15 residues. Looked up from germline, CDR1 is MNHEY and CDR2 is SVGAGI. V was clipped by 5 bases and J by 5 bases; unmatched bases: 9. The CDR3 loop reads CASSVWAGGGDTQYF. CDR3 nucleotide sequence: TGTGCCAGCAGTGTCTGGGCGGGGGGAGGAGATACGCAGTATTTT.

The chain carries TRBV13 and TRBJ2-4; maybe TRBD1 (5 bases). Trimming took 3 bases from V and 11 from J, leaving 11 bases between them. Germline V CDR1 and CDR2: PRHDT, FYEKMQ (reference sequence). The CDR3 loop spans 12 amino acids. CDR3 sequence: CASSLGRAFQYF. In nucleotides, the CDR3 is TGTGCCAGCAGCTTGGGCAGGGCCTTTCAGTACTTC. The full variable domain, rest sourced from reference TRBV13 and TRBJ2-4, is AAGVIQSPRHLIKEKRETATLKCYPIPRHDTVYWYQQGPGQDPQFLISFYEKMQSDKGSIPDRFSAQQFSDYHSELNMSSLELGDSALYFCASSLGRAFQYFGAGTRLSVL.

V usage is TRBV4-2 and J usage is TRBJ1-2; 7 nucleotides agree with TRBD1. Trimming cost V 2 bases and J 6 bases; bases outside gene matches: 9. The CDR3 has 15 amino acids. Looked up from germline, CDR1 is LGHNA and CDR2 is YNFKEQ. In DNA form, the CDR3 reads TGTGCCAGCAGCCAACCCTTAACAGGGGCCGATGGCTACACCTTC. This sequence encodes CASSQPLTGADGYTF.